The sequence of this T cell receptor beta chain was determined in a study of breast tumors, draining lymph nodes, adjacent tissues. This clonotype was recorded at least ten times. Its matching antigen is unknown. CDR3 length equals 13 residues. Trimming took 3 bases from V and 5 from J, leaving 8 bases between them. Germline V gives CDR1 SGHTS, CDR2 YDEGEE. TCRdb reanalysed the multiplex PCR reads using MiXCR and keeps one entry per CDR3 protein. The data show over 35,000 distinct CDR3 sequences, about 36% seen once. Study-wide findings and caveats: The data were judged consistent with most tumor T cells coming from lymph node and expanding in tumor.

What was sequenced was breast tumor tissue. The chain combines TRBV5-8 with TRBJ2-2; D not certain. The clonotype originates from a female donor with breast cancer. Some clones in this sample may be carry-over from other donors' samples. The CDR3 is CASSSSRTGELFF. CDR3 DNA: TGTGCCAGCAGCTCGAGTCGTACCGGGGAGCTGTTTTTT.